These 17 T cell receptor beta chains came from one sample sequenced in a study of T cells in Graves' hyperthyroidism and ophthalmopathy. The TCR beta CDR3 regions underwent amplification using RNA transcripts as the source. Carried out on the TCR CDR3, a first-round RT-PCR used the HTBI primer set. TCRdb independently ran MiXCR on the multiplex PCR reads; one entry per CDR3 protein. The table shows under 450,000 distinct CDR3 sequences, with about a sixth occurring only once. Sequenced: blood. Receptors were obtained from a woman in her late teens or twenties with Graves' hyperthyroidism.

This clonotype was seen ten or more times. The CDR3 nucleotides are TGTGCCTGGTCCAGGGAGGGCACCGGGGAGCTGTTTTTT. Its protein product is CAWSREGTGELFF. The chain recombines TRBV30 with TRBJ2-2; TRBD2 agrees at 7 bases. The CDR3 sequence is 13 residues long. V shed 5 bases, J shed 4 bases, and the junction held 4 bases outside the gene matches. Germline loops: CDR1 GTSNPN, CDR2 SVGIG (reference sequence). The full variable domain, with the rest looked up from reference TRBV30 and TRBJ2-2, is SQTIHQWPATLVQPVGSPLSLECTVEGTSNPNLYWYRQAAGRGLQLLFYSVGIGQISSEVPQNLSASRPQDRQFILSSKKLLLSDSGFYLCAWSREGTGELFFGEGSRLTVL.

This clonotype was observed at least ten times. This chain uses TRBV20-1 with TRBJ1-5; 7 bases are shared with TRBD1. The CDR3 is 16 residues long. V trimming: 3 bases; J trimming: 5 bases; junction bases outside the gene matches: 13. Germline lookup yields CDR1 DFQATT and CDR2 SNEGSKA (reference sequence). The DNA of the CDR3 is TGCAGTGCTAGTAGGGGGGTAGGGGGCGGGTATCAGCCCCAGCATTTT. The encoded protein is CSASRGVGGGYQPQHF.

The CDR3 DNA reads TGTGCCAGCAGTTACGCGACAGGCGTGTACGAGCAGTACTTC. Translating it yields CASSYATGVYEQYF. The rearrangement uses TRBV6-5 and TRBJ2-7, with D possibly TRBD1 on 6 matching bases. V gave up 2 bases and J gave up 4 bases, with 12 bases separating them. The V gene's germline CDR1 is MNHEY and CDR2 SVGAGI. The CDR3 extends over 14 amino acids.

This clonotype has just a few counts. In nucleotides, the CDR3 is TGTGCCAGCAGTTGGGGTTTGACGGATTCGGCGACCCAGTACTTC. This sequence encodes CASSWGLTDSATQYF. The chain joins TRBV6-2 or TRBV6-3 to TRBJ2-5; D unclear. The germline V gene encodes CDR1 MNHEY and CDR2 SVGEGT. The length of the CDR3 is 15 residues. The ends were cut back, 4 bases at V and 7 bases at J, with 19 bases in the middle.

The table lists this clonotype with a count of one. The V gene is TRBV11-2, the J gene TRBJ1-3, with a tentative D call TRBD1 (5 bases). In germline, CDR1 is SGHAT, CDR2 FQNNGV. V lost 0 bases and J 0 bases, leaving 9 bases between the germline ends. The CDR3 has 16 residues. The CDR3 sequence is CASSLDWGVSGNTIYF. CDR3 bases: TGTGCCAGCAGCTTAGATTGGGGCGTCTCTGGAAACACCATATATTTT. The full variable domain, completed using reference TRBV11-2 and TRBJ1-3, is EAGVAQSPRYKIIEKRQSVAFWCNPISGHATLYWYQQILGQGPKLLIQFQNNGVVDDSQLPKDRFSAERLKGVDSTLKIQPAKLEDSAVYLCASSLDWGVSGNTIYFGEGSWLTVV.

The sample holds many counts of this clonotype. As DNA, the CDR3 is TGTGCCAGCAGCCTAGCGCTGGGAAGTGGTAACTATGGCTACACCTTC. Amino acids: CASSLALGSGNYGYTF. The rearrangement uses TRBV9 and TRBJ1-2, with D unresolved. Germline lookup yields CDR1 SGDLS and CDR2 YYNGEE. Deletions cut 4 bases from V and 1 base from J, with 17 bases between. There are 16 residues in the CDR3.

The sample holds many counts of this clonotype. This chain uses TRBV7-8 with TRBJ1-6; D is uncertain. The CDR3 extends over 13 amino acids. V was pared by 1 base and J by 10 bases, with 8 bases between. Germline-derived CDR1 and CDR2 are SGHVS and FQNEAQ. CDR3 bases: TGTGCCAGCAGCTTAGAGATGCAATCACCCCTCCACTTT. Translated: CASSLEMQSPLHF.

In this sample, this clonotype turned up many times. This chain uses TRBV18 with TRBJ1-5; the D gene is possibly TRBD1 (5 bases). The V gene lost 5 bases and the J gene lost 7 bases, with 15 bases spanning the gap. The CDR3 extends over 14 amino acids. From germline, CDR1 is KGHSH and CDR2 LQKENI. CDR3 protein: CASSSQEGWQPQHF. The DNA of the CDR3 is TGTGCCAGCTCATCACAGGAGGGGTGGCAGCCCCAGCATTTT.

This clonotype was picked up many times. CDR3 nucleotides: TGCAGCGGCAGCCGGGACAGGGGCTACGAGCAGTACTTC. Amino acids: CSGSRDRGYEQYF. The V call is TRBV29-1, the J call TRBJ2-7; 10 bases fit TRBD1. Germline V CDR1 and CDR2: SQVTM, ANQGSEA. The trim removed 7 bases at V and 3 bases at J, leaving 6 bases unmatched. The CDR3 length is 13 residues.

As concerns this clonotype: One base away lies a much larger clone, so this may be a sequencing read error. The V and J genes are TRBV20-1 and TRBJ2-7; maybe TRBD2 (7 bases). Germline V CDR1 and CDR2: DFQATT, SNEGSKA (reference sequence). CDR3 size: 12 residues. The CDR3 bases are TGCAGCGCCGAGGGGGGGAGCTTTGAGCAGTACTTC. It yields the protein CSAEGGSFEQYF.

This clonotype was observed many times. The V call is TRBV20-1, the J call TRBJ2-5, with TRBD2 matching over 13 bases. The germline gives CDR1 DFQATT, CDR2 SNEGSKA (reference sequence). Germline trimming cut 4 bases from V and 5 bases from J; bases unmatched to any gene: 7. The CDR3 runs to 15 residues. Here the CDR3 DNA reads TGCAGTGCTACTGGACTAGCGGGAGAAACGGAGACCCAGTACTTC. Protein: CSATGLAGETETQYF.

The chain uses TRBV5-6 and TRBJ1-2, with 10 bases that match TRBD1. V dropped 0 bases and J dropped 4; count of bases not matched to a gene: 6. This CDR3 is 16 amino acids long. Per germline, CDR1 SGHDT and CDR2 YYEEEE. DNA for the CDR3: TGTGCCAGCAGCTTGGTAGACAGGGGGCAGGGCTATGGCTACACCTTC. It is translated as CASSLVDRGQGYGYTF. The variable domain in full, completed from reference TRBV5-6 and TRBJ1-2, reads DAGVTQSPTHLIKTRGQQVTLRCSPKSGHDTVSWYQQALGQGPQFIFQYYEEEERQRGNFPDRFSGHQFPNYSSELNVNALLLGDSALYLCASSLVDRGQGYGYTFGSGTRLTVV.

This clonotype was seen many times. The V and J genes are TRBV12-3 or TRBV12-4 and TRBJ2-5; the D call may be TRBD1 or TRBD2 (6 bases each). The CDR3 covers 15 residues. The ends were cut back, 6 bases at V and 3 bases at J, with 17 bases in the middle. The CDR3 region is CASSLLKRGEETQYF. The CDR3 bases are TGTGCCAGCAGCCTACTGAAAAGGGGGGAAGAGACCCAGTACTTC.

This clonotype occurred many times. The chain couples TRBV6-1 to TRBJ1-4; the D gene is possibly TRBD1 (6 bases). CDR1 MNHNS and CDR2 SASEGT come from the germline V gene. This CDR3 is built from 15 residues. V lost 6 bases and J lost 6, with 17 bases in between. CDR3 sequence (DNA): TGTGCCAGCAGGACCTCTGGGGGCCCAGATGAAAAACTGTTTTTT. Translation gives CASRTSGGPDEKLFF.

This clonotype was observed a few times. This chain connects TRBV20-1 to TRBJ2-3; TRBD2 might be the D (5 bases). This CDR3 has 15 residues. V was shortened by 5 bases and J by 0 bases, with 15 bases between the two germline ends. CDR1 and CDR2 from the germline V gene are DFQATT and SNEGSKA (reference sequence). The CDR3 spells CSAENGGSSTDTQYF. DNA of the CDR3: TGCAGTGCTGAAAACGGAGGCTCTAGCACAGATACGCAGTATTTT.

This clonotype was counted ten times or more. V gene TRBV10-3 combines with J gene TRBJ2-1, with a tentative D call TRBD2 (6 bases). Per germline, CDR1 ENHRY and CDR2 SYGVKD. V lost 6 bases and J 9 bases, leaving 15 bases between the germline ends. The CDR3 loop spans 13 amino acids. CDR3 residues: CAISGDLMGEQFF. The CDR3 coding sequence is TGTGCCATCAGCGGGGACTTGATGGGTGAGCAGTTCTTC.

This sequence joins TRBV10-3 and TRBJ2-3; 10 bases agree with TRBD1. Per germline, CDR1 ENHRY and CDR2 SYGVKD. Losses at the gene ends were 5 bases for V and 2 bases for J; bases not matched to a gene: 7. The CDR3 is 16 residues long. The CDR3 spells CAISFTGTGATDTQYF. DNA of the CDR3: TGTGCCATCAGTTTTACCGGGACAGGGGCCACAGATACGCAGTATTTT.